One and the same sample provided the 10 T cell receptor beta chains below, sequenced in a study of cytomegalovirus exposure and HLA in healthy donors. In the PCR, 60 Vbeta and 13 Jbeta primers were used. Here immunoSEQ multiplex PCR was the method, and the copy in TCRdb shows in-frame clones only, minus some. Of more than 85,000 clones listed, 79% are singletons. Sequencing was done on a sample of PBMCs. The receptors come from a male donor in good health and CMV-seropositive.

This clone occurred once. J is TRBJ1-2 and V is TRBV9; 7 positions agree with TRBD1. The CDR3 length is 15 residues. Germline CDR1 and CDR2: SGDLS and YYNGEE. V was clipped by 3 bases and J by 7 bases; unmatched bases: 12. CDR3 bases: TGTGCCAGCAGCGGCGCGGGCAGGGGGGTACTTGGCTACACCTTC. It is translated as CASSGAGRGVLGYTF. The whole variable domain, filled in from reference TRBV9 and TRBJ1-2, reads DSGVTQTPKHLITATGQRVTLRCSPRSGDLSVYWYQQSLDQGLQFLIQYYNGEERAKGNILERFSAQQFPDLHSELNLSSLELGDSALYFCASSGAGRGVLGYTFGSGTRLTVV.

This chain uses TRBV4-2 with TRBJ1-4, with D perhaps TRBD1 (6 bases). The germline gives CDR1 LGHNA, CDR2 YNFKEQ. The CDR3 runs 16 residues. Trimming removed 4 bases at V and 3 bases at J, with 15 bases between. The CDR3 DNA reads TGTGCCAGCAGCCCCAGGGGCCAGCCAGCTAATGAAAAACTGTTTTTT. Translated, it gives CASSPRGQPANEKLFF.

The rearrangement uses TRBV6-5 and TRBJ1-4, with D perhaps matching TRBD1 (6 bases). This CDR3 is 15 amino acids long. Germline CDR1 and CDR2: MNHEY and SVGAGI. Trimming took 6 bases from V and 8 from J, leaving 19 bases between them. CDR3 in amino acids: CASSPGQGLWEKLFF. Here the CDR3 DNA reads TGTGCCAGCAGCCCAGGTCAGGGGTTGTGGGAAAAACTGTTTTTT.

The chain has TRBV4-1 and TRBJ1-1, with 10 bases identical to TRBD1. The CDR3 has 16 amino acids. J gave up 1 base and V 10 bases, and 12 bases lay outside the gene matches. Germline CDR1 is MGHRA and CDR2 is YSYEKL. CDR3 DNA: TGCGCCACTGCCGGGACAGGGGTGCGTGGGAACACTGAAGCTTTCTTT. It encodes CATAGTGVRGNTEAFF.

The chain couples TRBV7-9 to TRBJ1-5; a possible D gene is TRBD1 (5 bases). V dropped 2 bases and J dropped 7 bases, with 15 bases sitting between them. Germline CDR1 SEHNR, CDR2 FQNEAQ (reference sequence). This CDR3 has 15 residues. CDR3 nucleotides: TGTGCCAGCAGCTTAATTGACGGGGGGGAGCAGCCCCAGCATTTT. Translation: CASSLIDGGEQPQHF.

The chain carries TRBV7-2 and TRBJ2-3, with 7 bases aligning to TRBD1. CDR1 is SGHTA and CDR2 is FQGNSA in the germline V gene. V lost 6 bases, J lost 4 bases, and 7 bases stayed unmatched. The CDR3 has 14 amino acids. The CDR3 region has the DNA TGTGCCAGCAGTTACGACAGGGCTGCAGATACGCAGTATTTT. This encodes CASSYDRAADTQYF.

This chain joins TRBV5-1 and TRBJ2-1, with TRBD2 matching 11 bases. This CDR3 has 16 amino acids. Per the germline V gene, CDR1 is SGHRS and CDR2 is YFSETQ. With V trimmed by 0 bases and J by 5 bases, 4 bases remained unmatched. Here the CDR3 reads CASSLDPSGGNNEQFF. The CDR3 DNA is TGCGCCAGCAGCTTGGACCCTAGCGGGGGGAACAATGAGCAGTTCTTC.

The chain links TRBV5-1 to TRBJ1-3; 7 bases match TRBD1. There are 14 residues in the CDR3. V lost 4 bases to trimming and J lost 0 bases; unmatched junction nucleotides: 1. CDR1 SGHRS and CDR2 YFSETQ come from the germline V gene. The CDR3 here is CASSRDSSGNTIYF. The CDR3 DNA follows: TGCGCCAGCAGCCGGGACAGCTCTGGAAACACCATATATTTT.

This clone was detected only once. This chain joins TRBV18 and TRBJ1-1; D remains unclear. Germline values: CDR1 KGHSH, CDR2 LQKENI. V was shortened by 3 bases and J by 2 bases, with 13 bases between the two germline ends. This CDR3 has 15 amino acids. The CDR3 bases are TGTGCCAGCTCACCGGCGGAGAGGGAAAACACTGAAGCTTTCTTT. The encoded protein is CASSPAERENTEAFF.

This chain connects TRBV11-2 to TRBJ2-1, with 7 bases aligning to TRBD2. The germline CDR1 and CDR2 sequences are SGHAT and FQNNGV. The CDR3 has 14 amino acids. The ends lost 1 base at V and 4 bases at J; junction bases unmatched: 1. The CDR3 DNA follows: TGTGCCAGCAGCTTAGCGGGGGGATACAATGAGCAGTTCTTC. It translates to CASSLAGGYNEQFF.